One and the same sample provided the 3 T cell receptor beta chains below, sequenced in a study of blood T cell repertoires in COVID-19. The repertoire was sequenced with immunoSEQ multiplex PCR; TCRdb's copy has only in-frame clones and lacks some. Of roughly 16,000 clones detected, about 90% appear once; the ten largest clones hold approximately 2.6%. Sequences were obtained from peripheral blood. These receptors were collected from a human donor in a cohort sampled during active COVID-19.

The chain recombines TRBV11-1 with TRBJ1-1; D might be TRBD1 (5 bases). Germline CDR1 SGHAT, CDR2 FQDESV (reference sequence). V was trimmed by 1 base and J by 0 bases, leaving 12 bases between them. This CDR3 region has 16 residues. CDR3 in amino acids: CASSLVRDFMNTEAFF. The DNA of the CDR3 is TGTGCCAGCAGCTTAGTTCGGGACTTCATGAACACTGAAGCTTTCTTT.

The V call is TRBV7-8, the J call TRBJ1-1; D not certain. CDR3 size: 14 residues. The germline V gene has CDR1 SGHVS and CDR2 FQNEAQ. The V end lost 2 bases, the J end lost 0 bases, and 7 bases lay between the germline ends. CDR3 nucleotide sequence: TGTGCCAGCAGCTTAAGATCTATGAACACTGAAGCTTTCTTT. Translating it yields CASSLRSMNTEAFF.

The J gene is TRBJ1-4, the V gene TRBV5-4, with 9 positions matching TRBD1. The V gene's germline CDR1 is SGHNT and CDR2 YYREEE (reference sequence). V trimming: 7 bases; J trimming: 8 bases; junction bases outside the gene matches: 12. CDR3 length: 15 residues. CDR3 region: CASFKADRGGEKLFF. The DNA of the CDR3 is TGTGCCAGCTTCAAGGCGGACAGGGGAGGGGAAAAACTGTTTTTT.